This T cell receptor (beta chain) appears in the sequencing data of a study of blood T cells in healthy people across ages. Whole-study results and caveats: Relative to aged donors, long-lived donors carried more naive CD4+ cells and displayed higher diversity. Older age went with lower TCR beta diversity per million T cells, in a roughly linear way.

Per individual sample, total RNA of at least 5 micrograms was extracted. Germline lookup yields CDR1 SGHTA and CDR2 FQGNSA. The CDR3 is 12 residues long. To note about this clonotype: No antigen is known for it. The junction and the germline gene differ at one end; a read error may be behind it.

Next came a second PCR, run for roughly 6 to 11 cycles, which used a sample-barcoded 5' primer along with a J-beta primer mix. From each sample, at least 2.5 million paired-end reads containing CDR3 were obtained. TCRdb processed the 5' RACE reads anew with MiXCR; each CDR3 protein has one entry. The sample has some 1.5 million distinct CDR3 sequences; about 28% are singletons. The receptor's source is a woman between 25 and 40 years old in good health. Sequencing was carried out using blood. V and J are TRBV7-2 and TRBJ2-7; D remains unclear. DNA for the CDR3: TGTGCCAACAGCTTAGATCGGTACGAGCAGTACTTC. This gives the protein CANSLDRYEQYF.